A single T cell receptor (beta chain) is shown here with its context. As yet, its antigen is unknown. These data originate in a study of high-grade serous ovarian cancer treatment subgroups. The wider study: Mean per sample: approximately 14,000 reads, 7,400 or so unique TCR beta rearrangements.

General study points: Tumors within one patient showed repertoire similarity of roughly 0.1 to 0.85.

Data came from immunoSEQ multiplex PCR; TCRdb stores just in-frame clones and leaves some out. The sample includes about 5,700 clones, 66% seen only once; the top ten take 13% to 15%. This CDR3 contains 16 residues. With 5 bases clipped from V and 0 bases from J, the junction kept 9 bases outside the gene matches. CDR1 is KGHSH and CDR2 is LQKENI in the germline V gene. Tumor tissue was taken before any definitive surgery or chemotherapy was given. The specimen sequenced was tumor tissue. This chain joins TRBV18 and TRBJ2-7; 8 positions match TRBD1. The clonotype originates from a human donor with high-grade serous ovarian cancer. DNA for the CDR3: TGTGCCAGCTCAGGCATACCGGGACAGGTCTCCTACGAGCAGTACTTC. Its protein product is CASSGIPGQVSYEQYF.